Included here is one TCR beta chain sequence, with context. This sample is drawn from a study of somatic mutations in cytotoxic T cells in rheumatoid arthritis. Study-level background: Sorted by flow to nearly 100% purity were some V beta antibody-stained T-cell populations, including V beta1+ cells sequenced for TCRB.

Original handling: Published virus-specific TCRB sequences were rarely matched by patient CD8+ clones larger than 1%. Repertoires were generated with immunoSEQ multiplex PCR, while TCRdb's copy carries only in-frame clones and drops some. The V and J calls and the clone size are those of that table, but D and trimming were determined from the DNA. The sample carries some 16,000 clones, about four fifths recorded once. Looked up from germline, CDR1 is SEHNR and CDR2 is FQNEAQ (reference sequence). The CDR3 is 15 residues long. Deletions cut 0 bases from V and 6 bases from J, with 12 bases between. The source of this sequence is a woman in her forties or fifties with rheumatoid arthritis. The material sequenced was CD8+ T cells sorted from blood. V usage is TRBV7-9 and J usage is TRBJ2-1, with no clear D. CDR3 protein: CASSLALGSSNEQFF. CDR3 bases: TGTGCCAGCAGCTTAGCATTGGGGTCGTCCAATGAGCAGTTCTTC.